This T cell receptor beta chain appears in the sequencing data of a study of cytomegalovirus exposure and HLA in healthy donors. Germline V gene data show CDR1 as MNHNS and CDR2 as SASEGT. V was clipped by 6 bases and J by 2 bases; unmatched bases: 3. The CDR3 has 14 residues. Of note for this clone: Its antigen is unidentified.

Clones were read by immunoSEQ multiplex PCR, and TCRdb kept only the in-frame ones, dropping some. The profile shows about 120,000 clones, 86% of them singletons. Findings of the study overall: It was confirmed in vitro that a few of the CMV-associated chains were specific for CMV antigens. That first-cohort TCR clusters tended to co-occur in the 90 to 150 validation repertoires was found in a later analysis. TCR sequences were mostly rare, though some public TCRs occurred in many donors. Some TCR beta chains (roughly 160 of them) were listed as cytomegalovirus-associated.

The receptor was isolated from a man between 18 and 35 years old in good health and CMV-seronegative. Sequencing was done on a sample of PBMCs. The chain employs TRBV6-1 and TRBJ1-5, with 8 bases that match TRBD1. CDR3 DNA sequence: TGTGCCAGCAGACAACAGGGGGGCAATCAGCCCCAGCATTTT. It is translated as CASRQQGGNQPQHF.